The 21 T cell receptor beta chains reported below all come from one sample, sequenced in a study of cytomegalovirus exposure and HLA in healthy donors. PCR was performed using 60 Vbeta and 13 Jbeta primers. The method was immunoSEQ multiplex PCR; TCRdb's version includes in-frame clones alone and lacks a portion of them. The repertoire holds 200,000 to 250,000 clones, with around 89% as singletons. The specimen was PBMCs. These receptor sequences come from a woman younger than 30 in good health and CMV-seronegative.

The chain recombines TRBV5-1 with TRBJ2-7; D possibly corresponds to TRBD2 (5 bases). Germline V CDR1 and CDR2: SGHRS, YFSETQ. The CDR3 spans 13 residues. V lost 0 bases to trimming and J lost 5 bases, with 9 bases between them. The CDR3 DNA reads TGCGCCAGCAGCTTGGTGACGGGGAACGAGCAGTACTTC. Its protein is CASSLVTGNEQYF.

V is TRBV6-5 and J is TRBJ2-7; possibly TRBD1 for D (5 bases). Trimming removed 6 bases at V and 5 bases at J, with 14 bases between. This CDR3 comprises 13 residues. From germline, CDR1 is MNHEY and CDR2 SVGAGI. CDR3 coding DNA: TGTGCCAGCAGAATCCCAGGGTACGACGAGCAGTACTTC. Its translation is CASRIPGYDEQYF.

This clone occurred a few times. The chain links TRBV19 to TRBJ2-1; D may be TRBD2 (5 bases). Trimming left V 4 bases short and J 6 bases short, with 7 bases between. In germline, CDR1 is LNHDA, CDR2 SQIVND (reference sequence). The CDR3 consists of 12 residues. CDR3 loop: CASSNAGNEQFF. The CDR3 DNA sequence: TGTGCCAGTAGTAACGCGGGCAATGAGCAGTTCTTC.

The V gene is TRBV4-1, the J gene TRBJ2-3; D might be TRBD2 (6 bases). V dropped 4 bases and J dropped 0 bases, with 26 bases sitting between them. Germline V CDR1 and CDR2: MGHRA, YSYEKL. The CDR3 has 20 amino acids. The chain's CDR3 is CASSRLIGTPPSYSTDTQYF. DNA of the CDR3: TGCGCCAGCAGCCGACTAATCGGGACTCCACCATCTTATAGCACAGATACGCAGTATTTT.

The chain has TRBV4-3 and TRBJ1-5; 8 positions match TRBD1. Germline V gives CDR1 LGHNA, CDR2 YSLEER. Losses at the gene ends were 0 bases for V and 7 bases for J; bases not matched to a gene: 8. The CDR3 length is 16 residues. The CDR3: CASSQDSGQGAQPQHF. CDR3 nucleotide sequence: TGCGCCAGCAGCCAAGATTCAGGCCAGGGGGCCCAGCCCCAGCATTTT.

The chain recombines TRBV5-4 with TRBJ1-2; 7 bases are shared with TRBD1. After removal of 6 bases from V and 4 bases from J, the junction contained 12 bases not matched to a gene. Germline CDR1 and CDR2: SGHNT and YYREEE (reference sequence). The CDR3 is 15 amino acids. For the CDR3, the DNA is TGTGCCAGCACCCTAGATGCTCCAGGGGGCTATGGCTACACCTTC. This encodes CASTLDAPGGYGYTF.

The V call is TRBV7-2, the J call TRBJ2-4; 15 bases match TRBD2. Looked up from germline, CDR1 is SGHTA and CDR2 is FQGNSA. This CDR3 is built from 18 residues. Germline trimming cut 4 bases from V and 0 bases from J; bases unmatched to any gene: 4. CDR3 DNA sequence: TGTGCCAGCAGCTGGACTAGCGGGAGGGCGGGAGCCAAAAACATTCAGTACTTC. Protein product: CASSWTSGRAGAKNIQYF.

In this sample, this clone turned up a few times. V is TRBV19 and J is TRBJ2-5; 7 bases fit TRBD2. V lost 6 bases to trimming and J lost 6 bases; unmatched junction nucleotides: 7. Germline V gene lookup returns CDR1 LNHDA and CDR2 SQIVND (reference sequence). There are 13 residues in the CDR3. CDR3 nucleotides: TGTGCCAGTAGAGAAAGCGGGATAAAGACCCAGTACTTC. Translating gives CASRESGIKTQYF.

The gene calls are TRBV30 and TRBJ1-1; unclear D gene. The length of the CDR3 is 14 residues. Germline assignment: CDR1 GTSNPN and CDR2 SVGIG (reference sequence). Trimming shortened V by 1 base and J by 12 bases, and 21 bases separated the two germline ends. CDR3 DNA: TGTGCCTGGAGTGAGGGAGGGCCGAGCCTTCAGCCTTTCTTT. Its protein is CAWSEGGPSLQPFF.

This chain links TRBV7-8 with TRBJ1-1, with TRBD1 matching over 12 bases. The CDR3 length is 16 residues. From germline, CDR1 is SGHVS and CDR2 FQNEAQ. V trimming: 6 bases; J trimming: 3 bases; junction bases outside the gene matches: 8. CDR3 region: CASRAGTGGRHTEAFF. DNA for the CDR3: TGTGCCAGCAGAGCCGGGACAGGGGGCCGGCACACTGAAGCTTTCTTT.

CDR3 nucleotides: TGCGCCAGCAGCCAAACGCTACTGCCCTCTAATTCACCCCTCCACTTT. Its protein product is CASSQTLLPSNSPLHF. The rearrangement joins TRBV4-3 to TRBJ1-6, with D unclear. The CDR3 sequence is 16 residues long. Per germline, CDR1 LGHNA and CDR2 YSLEER. Trimming stripped 2 bases from V and 6 bases from J, with 14 bases between.

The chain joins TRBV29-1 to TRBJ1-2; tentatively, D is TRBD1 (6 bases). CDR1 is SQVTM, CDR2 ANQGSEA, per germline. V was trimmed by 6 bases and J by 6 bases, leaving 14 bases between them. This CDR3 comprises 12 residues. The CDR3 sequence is CSVDPRGNGYTF. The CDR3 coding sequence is TGCAGCGTAGATCCAAGGGGGAATGGCTACACCTTC.

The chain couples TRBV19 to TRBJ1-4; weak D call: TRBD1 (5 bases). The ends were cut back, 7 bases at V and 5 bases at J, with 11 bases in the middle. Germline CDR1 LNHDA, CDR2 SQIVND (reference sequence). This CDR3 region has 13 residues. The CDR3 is CASTRQGNEKLFF. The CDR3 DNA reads TGTGCCAGTACTCGGCAGGGAAATGAAAAACTGTTTTTT. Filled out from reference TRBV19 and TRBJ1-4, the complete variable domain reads DGGITQSPKYLFRKEGQNVTLSCEQNLNHDAMYWYRQDPGQGLRLIYYSQIVNDFQKGDIAEGYSVSREKKESFPLTVTSAQKNPTAFYLCASTRQGNEKLFFGSGTQLSVL.

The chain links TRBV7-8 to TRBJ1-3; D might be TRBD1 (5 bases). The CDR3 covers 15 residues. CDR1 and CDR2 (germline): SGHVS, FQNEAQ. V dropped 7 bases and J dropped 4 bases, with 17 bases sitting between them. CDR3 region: CASTDNRGYGNTIYF. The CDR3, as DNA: TGTGCCAGCACCGATAATCGGGGGTACGGAAACACCATATATTTT.

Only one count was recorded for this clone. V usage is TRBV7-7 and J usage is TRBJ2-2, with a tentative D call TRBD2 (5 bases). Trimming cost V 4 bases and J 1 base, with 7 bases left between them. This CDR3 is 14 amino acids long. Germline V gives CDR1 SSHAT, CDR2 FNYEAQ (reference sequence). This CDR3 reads CASSWRVNTGELFF. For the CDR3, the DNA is TGTGCCAGCAGCTGGCGGGTGAACACCGGGGAGCTGTTTTTT.

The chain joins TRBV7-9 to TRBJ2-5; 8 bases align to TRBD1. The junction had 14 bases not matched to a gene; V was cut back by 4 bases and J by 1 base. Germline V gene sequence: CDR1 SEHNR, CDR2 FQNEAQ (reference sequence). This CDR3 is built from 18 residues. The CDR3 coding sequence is TGTGCCAGCAGCTCCCACTCCCTTCGACAGGGGATCCAAGAGACCCAGTACTTC. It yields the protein CASSSHSLRQGIQETQYF.

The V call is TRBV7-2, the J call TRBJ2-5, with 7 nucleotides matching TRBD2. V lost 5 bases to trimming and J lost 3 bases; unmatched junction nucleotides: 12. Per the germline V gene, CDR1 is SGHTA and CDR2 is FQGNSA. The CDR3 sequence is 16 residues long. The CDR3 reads CASSPSGGSEEETQYF. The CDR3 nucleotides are TGTGCCAGCAGCCCGTCTGGCGGGAGTGAAGAAGAGACCCAGTACTTC.

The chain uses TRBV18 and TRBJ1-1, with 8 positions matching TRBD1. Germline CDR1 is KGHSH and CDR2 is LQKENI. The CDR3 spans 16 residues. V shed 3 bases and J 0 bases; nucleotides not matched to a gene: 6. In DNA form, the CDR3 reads TGTGCCAGCTCACCCGGGACAGGACCTCTGAACACTGAAGCTTTCTTT. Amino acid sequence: CASSPGTGPLNTEAFF.

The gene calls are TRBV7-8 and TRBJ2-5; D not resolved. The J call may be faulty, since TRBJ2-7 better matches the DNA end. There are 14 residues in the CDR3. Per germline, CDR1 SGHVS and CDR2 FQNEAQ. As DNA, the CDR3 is TGTGCCAGCAGCTTAGTCGCAGGATCTTACGAGCAGTACTTC. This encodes CASSLVAGSYEQYF.

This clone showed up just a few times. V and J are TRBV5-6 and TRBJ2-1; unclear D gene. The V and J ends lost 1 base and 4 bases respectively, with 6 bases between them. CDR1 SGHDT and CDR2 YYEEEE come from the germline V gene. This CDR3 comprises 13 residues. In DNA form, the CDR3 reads TGTGCCAGCAGCTTGTGGAGTTACAATGAGCAGTTCTTC. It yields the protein CASSLWSYNEQFF.

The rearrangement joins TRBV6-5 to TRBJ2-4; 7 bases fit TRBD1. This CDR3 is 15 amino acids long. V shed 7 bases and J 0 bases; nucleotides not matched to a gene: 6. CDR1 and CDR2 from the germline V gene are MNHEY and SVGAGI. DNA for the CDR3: TGTGCCAGCAAAACAGGGGCGTTAGCCAAAAACATTCAGTACTTC. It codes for CASKTGALAKNIQYF.